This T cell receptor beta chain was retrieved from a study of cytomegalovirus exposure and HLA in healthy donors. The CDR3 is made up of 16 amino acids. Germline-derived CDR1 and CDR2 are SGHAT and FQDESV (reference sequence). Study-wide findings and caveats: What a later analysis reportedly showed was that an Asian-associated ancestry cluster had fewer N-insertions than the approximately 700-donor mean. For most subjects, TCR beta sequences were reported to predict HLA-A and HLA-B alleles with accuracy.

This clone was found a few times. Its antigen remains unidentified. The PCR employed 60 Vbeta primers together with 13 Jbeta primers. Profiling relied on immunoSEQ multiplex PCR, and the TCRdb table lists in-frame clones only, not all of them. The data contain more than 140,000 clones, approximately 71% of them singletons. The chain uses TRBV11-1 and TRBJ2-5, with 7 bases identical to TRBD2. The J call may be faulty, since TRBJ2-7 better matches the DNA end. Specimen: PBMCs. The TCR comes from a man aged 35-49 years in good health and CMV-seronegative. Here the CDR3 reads CASSLDFLGGVHEQYF. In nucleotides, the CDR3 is TGTGCCAGCAGCTTAGATTTCCTGGGAGGGGTCCACGAGCAGTACTTC.